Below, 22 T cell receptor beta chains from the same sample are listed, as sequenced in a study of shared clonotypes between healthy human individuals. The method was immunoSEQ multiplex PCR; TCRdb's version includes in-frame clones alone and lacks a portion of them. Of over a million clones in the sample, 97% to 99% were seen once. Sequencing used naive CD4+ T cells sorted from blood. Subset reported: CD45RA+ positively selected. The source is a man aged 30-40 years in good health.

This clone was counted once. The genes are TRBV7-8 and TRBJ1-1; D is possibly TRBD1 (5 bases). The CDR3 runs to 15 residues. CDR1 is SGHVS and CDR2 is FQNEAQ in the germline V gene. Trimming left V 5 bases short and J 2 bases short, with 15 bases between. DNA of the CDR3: TGTGCCAGCAGCCCGTCAGGGACTGTAAACACTGAAGCTTTCTTT. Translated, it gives CASSPSGTVNTEAFF.

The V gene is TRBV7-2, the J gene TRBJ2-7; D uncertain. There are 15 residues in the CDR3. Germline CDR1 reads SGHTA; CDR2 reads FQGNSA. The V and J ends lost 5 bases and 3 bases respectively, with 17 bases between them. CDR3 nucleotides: TGTGCCAGCAGCCCGACGGAACCTAGTTTCTACGAGCAGTACTTC. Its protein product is CASSPTEPSFYEQYF.

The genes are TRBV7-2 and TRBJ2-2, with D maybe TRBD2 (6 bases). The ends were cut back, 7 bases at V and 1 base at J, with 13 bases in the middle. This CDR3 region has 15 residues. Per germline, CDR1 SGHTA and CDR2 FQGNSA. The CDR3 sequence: CASNYPGRNTGELFF. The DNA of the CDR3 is TGTGCCAGCAACTACCCCGGGAGGAACACCGGGGAGCTGTTTTTT.

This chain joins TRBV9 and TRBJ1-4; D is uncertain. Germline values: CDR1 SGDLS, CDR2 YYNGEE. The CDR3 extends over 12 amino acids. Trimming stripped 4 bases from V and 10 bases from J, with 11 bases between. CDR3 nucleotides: TGTGCCAGCAGCATTACGGACGGAAAACTGTTTTTT. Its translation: CASSITDGKLFF.

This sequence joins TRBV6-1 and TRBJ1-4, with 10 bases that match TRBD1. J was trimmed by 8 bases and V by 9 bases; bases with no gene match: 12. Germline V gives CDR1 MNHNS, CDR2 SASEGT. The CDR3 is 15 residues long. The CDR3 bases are TGTGCCAGTTCCTTGGGACAGGGGAGAAAGGAAAAACTGTTTTTT. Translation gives CASSLGQGRKEKLFF.

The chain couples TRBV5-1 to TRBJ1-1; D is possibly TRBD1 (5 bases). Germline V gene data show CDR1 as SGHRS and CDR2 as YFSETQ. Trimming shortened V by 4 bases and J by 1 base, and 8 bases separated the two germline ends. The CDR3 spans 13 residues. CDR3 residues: CASSGGRNTEAFF. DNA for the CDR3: TGCGCCAGCAGCGGGGGTCGGAACACTGAAGCTTTCTTT.

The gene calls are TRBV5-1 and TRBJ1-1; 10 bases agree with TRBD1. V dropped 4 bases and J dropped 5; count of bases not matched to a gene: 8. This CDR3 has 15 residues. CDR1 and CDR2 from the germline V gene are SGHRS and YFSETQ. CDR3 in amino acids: CASSSVTGGRTEAFF. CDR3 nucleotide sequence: TGCGCCAGCAGCAGCGTGACAGGGGGCAGAACTGAAGCTTTCTTT.

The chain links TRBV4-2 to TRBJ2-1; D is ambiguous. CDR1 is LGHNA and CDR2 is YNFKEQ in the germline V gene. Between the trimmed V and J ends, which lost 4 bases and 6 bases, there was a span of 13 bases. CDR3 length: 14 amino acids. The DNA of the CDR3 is TGTGCCAGCAGCCCCCTCTCGGCCGGCAATGAGCAGTTCTTC. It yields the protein CASSPLSAGNEQFF.

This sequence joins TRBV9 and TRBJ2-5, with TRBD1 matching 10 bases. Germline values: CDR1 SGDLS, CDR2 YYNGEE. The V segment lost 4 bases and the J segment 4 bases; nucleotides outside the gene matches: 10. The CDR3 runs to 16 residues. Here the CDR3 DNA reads TGTGCCAGCAGCCCCCGGGACAGGGGAGGGGGAGAGACCCAGTACTTC. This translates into CASSPRDRGGGETQYF.

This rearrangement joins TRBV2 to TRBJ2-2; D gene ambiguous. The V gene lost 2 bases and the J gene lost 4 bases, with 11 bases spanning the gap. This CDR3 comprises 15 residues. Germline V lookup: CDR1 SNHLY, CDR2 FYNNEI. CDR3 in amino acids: CASSEMGKTTGELFF. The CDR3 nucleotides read TGTGCCAGCAGTGAAATGGGGAAAACCACCGGGGAGCTGTTTTTT.

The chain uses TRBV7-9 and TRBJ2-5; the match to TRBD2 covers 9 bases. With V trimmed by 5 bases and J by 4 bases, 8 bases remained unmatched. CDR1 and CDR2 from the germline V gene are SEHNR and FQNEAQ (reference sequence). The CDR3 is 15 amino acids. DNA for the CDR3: TGTGCCAGCAGCCCGGGCGGGAGGGGAGGAGAGACCCAGTACTTC. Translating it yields CASSPGGRGGETQYF.

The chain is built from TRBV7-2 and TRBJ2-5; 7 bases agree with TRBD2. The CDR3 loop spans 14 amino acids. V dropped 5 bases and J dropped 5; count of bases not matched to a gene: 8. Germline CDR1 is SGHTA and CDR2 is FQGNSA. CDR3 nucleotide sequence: TGTGCCAGCAGCAAGCAGGCTAGCGGTGAGACCCAGTACTTC. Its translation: CASSKQASGETQYF. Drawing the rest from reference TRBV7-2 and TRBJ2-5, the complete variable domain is GAGVSQSPSNKVTEKGKDVELRCDPISGHTALYWYRQSLGQGLEFLIYFQGNSAPDKSGLPSDRFSAERTGGSVSTLTIQRTQQEDSAVYLCASSKQASGETQYFGPGTRLLVL.

The CDR3 DNA follows: TGCAGCGTTGAAGCCTCTAGCGGGAGTACAGATACGCAGTATTTT. This gives the protein CSVEASSGSTDTQYF. The chain recombines TRBV29-1 with TRBJ2-3; 10 bases fit TRBD2. The CDR3 covers 15 residues. The germline gives CDR1 SQVTM, CDR2 ANQGSEA. The ends lost 1 base at V and 3 bases at J; junction bases unmatched: 4.

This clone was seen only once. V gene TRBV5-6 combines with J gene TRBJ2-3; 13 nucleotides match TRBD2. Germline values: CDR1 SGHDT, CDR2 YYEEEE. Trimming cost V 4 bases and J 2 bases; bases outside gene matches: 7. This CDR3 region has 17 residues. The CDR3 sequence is CASSKPGLAGITDTQYF. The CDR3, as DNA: TGTGCCAGCAGCAAGCCGGGACTAGCGGGAATCACAGATACGCAGTATTTT.

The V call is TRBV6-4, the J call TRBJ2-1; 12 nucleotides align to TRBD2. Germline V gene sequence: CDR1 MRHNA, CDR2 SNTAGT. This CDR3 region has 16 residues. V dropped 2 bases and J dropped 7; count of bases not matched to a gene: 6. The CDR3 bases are TGTGCCAGCAGTGACCCGACTAGCGGGAGAAGTAATGAGCAGTTCTTC. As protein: CASSDPTSGRSNEQFF.

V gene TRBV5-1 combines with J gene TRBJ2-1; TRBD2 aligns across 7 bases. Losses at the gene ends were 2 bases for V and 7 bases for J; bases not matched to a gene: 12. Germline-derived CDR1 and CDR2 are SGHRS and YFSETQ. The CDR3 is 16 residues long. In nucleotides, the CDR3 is TGCGCCAGCAGCTTAGCGGGACTTTCTGTGGGGAATGAGCAGTTCTTC. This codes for CASSLAGLSVGNEQFF.

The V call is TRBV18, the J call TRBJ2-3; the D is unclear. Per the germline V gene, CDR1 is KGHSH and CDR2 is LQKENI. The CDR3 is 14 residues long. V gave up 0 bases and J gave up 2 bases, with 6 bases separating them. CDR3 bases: TGTGCCAGCTCACCACCGGTCGTCACAGATACGCAGTATTTT. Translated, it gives CASSPPVVTDTQYF.

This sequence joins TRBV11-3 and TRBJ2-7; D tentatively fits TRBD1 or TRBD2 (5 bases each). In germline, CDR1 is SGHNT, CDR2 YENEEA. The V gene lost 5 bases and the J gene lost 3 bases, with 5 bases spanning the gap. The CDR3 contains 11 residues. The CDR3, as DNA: TGTGCCAGCAGCGGGGGCTACGAGCAGTACTTC. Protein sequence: CASSGGYEQYF. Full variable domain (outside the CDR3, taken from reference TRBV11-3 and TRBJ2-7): EAGVVQSPRYKIIEKKQPVAFWCNPISGHNTLYWYLQNLGQGPELLIRYENEEAVDDSQLPKDRFSAERLKGVDSTLKIQPAELGDSAVYLCASSGGYEQYFGPGTRLTVT.

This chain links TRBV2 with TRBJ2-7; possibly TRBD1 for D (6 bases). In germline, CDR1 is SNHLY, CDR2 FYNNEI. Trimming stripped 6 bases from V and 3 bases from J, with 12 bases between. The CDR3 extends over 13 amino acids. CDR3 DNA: TGTGCCAGCAGACAGGGTCAAATCTACGAGCAGTACTTC. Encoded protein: CASRQGQIYEQYF.

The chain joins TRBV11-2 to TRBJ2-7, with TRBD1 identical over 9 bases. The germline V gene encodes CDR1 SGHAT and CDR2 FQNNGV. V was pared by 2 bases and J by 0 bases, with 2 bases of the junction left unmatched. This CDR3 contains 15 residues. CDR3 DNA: TGTGCCAGCAGCTTAAACAGGGGGCCCTCCTACGAGCAGTACTTC. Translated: CASSLNRGPSYEQYF.

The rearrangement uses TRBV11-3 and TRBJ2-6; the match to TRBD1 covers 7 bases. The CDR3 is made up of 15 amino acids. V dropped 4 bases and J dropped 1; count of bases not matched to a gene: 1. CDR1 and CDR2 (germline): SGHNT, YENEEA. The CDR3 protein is CASSSQGSGANVLTF. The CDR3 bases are TGTGCCAGCAGCTCACAGGGGTCTGGGGCCAACGTCCTGACTTTC.

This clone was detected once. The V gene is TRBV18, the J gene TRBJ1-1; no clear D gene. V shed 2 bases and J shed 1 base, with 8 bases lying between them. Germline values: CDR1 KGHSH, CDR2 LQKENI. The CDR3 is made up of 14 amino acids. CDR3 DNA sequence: TGTGCCAGCTCACCATTGGGCAGGAACACTGAAGCTTTCTTT. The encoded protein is CASSPLGRNTEAFF.